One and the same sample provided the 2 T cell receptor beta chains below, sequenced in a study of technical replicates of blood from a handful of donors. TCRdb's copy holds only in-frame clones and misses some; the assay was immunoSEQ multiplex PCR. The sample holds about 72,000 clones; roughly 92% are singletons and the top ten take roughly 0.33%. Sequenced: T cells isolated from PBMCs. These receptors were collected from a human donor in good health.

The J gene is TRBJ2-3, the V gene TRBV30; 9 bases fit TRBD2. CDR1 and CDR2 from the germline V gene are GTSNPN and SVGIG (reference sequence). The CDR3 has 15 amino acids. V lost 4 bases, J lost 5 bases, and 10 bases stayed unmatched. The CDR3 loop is CAWTGAGGGGDTQYF. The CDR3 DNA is TGTGCCTGGACGGGCGCGGGAGGGGGCGGAGATACGCAGTATTTT.

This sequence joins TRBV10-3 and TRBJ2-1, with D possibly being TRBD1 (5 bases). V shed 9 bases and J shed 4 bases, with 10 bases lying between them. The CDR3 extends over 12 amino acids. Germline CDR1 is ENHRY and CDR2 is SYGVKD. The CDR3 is CAIQGAYNEQFF. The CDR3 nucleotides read TGTGCCATTCAAGGGGCATACAATGAGCAGTTCTTC.